This T cell receptor (beta chain) was retrieved from a study of blood T cell repertoires in COVID-19. Study context: The samples span acute and convalescent COVID-19 from the United States, Italy and Spain. PBMCs, B-cell-depleted T cells, or T cells were the source of the cDNA or gDNA that made up the material.

The protocol was immunoSEQ multiplex PCR, while the TCRdb copy is restricted to in-frame clones and leaves out a portion. The data contain 180,000 or so clones, about 85% of them seen just once; the ten biggest clones take up about 9.4%. The CDR3 sequence is 15 residues long. The germline CDR1 and CDR2 sequences are SGDLS and YYNGEE. With V trimmed by 2 bases and J by 4 bases, 5 bases remained unmatched. The sample consisted of peripheral blood. This TCR derives from a woman older than 75 with acute or convalescent COVID-19. V is TRBV9 and J is TRBJ2-1, with 8 bases lining up with TRBD2. CDR3 coding DNA: TGTGCCAGCAGCGTTTCCGGGACTAGTTACAATGAGCAGTTCTTC. Protein sequence: CASSVSGTSYNEQFF.